This T cell receptor (beta chain) stems from a study of cytomegalovirus exposure and HLA in healthy donors. It was the approximately 120-subject validation cohort, separate from the roughly 700-subject first cohort, to which the donors belonged. The count of this clone is one. The repertoire was sequenced with immunoSEQ multiplex PCR; TCRdb's copy has only in-frame clones and lacks some. The top ten hold around 11% of the sample, which has hundreds of thousands of clones, less than 90% seen once. The receptor was derived from a man between 18 and 35 years old in good health and CMV-seropositive. Sequencing was performed on PBMCs.

This CDR3 is CASSFPLETGSNTEAFF. DNA for the CDR3: TGTGCCAGCAGTTTTCCCCTTGAGACAGGGTCAAACACTGAAGCTTTCTTT. This chain joins TRBV28 and TRBJ1-1; 7 bases map to TRBD1. V lost 3 bases to trimming and J lost 2 bases; unmatched junction nucleotides: 12. The germline CDR1 and CDR2 sequences are MDHEN and SYDVKM. This CDR3 is 17 amino acids long.